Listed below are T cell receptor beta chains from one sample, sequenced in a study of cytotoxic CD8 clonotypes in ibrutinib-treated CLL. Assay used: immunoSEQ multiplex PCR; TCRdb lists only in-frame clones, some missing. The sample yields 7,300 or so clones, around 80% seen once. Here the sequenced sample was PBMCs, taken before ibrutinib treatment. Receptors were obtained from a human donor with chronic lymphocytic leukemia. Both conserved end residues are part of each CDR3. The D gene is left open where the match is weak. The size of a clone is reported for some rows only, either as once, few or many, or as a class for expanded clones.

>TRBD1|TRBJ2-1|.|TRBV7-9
TGTGCCAGCACCGGGACAGGGTACAATGAGCAGTTCTTC
CASTGTGYNEQFF
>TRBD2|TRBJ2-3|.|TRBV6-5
TGTGCCAGCAGACGACTAGCGGGGGAACATACGCAGTATTTT
CASRRLAGEHTQYF
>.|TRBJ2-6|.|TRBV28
TGTGCCAGCACCAGAGCTCTACCTGCTGGGGCCAACGTCCTGACTTTC
CASTRALPAGANVLTF
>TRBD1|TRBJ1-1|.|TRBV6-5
TGTGCCAGCACCAGGACAGGGGAGTCCCAAATGTGGCTCTTT
CASTRTGESQMWLF
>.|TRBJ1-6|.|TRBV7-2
TGTGCCAGCAGCTCCTCCAATAATTCACCCCTCCACTTT
CASSSSNNSPLHF
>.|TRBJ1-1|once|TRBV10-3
TGTGCGATCACGACCGGGACACTCTCTGAAGCTTTCTTT
CAITTGTLSEAFF
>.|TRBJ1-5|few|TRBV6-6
TGTGCCAGCAGTTACTCGAGTTCTCGGAAGTCCCAGCCCCAGCATTTT
CASSYSSSRKSQPQHF
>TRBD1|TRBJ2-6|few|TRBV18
TGTGCCAGCTCACCACGACAGGGCCCTGGAGGGGCCAACGTCCTGACTTTC
CASSPRQGPGGANVLTF
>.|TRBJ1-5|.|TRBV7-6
TGTGCCAGCAGCTTGGGTGGATTTAGCAATCAGCCCCAGCATTTT
CASSLGGFSNQPQHF
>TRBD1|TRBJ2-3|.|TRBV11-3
TGTGCCAGCAGCCCGGGACAGGGGGCTAATTTAATCACAGATACGCAGTATTTT
CASSPGQGANLITDTQYF
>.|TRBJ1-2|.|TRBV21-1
TGTGCCAGCAACATGACAGAGAACTATGGCTACACCTTC
CASNMTENYGYTF
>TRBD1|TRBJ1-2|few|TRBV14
TGTGCCAGCAGCCAGGGACAGGGGATCGGCTATGGCTACACCTTC
CASSQGQGIGYGYTF
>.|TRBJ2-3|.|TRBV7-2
TGTGCCAGCAGCCTAGTCCCGGACACAGGCACAGATACGCAGTATTTT
CASSLVPDTGTDTQYF
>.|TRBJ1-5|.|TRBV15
TGTGCCACCAGCAGGGTGTCAAGTTCGGGCAATCAGCCCCAGCATTTT
CATSRVSSSGNQPQHF
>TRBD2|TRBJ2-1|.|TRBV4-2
TGTGCCAGCAGCCAAGGTAGCGGGGGGCACAATGAGCAGTTCTTC
CASSQGSGGHNEQFF
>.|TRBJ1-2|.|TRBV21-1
TGTGCCAGCGCTGTGGGGACAGCGCATAAACGCCGCGGGGGCTACACCTTC
CASAVGTAHKRRGGYTF
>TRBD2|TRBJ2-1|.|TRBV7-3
TGTGCCAGCAGCTTAACCGGGACTAGCGGGAGGGCCTCCAATGAGCAGTTCTTC
CASSLTGTSGRASNEQFF
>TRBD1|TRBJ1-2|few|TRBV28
TGTGCCAGCAGTCGATCCGGGACAGGGGTTAACTATGGCTACACCTTC
CASSRSGTGVNYGYTF
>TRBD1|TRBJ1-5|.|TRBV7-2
TGTGCCAGCAGCTTAGATGGGGACAGGGGATGGGGTCAGCCCCAGCATTTT
CASSLDGDRGWGQPQHF
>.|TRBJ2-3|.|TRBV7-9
TGTGCCAGCAGTGGTCCGGGGTCGCCCAACACAGATACGCAGTATTTT
CASSGPGSPNTDTQYF
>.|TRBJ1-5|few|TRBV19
TGTGCCAGCCAGTCTAATAGCAATCAGCCCCAGCATTTT
CASQSNSNQPQHF
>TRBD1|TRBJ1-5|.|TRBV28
TGTGCCAGCAGGTCCGGGACAGGGGCAACGGCGGAGCCCCAGCATTTT
CASRSGTGATAEPQHF
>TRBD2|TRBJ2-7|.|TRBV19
TGTGCCAGTAGTAGCCCGGGACTAGCGGGGACCTACGAGCAGTACTTC
CASSSPGLAGTYEQYF
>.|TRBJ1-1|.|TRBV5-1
TGCGCCAGCAGCGTTGGGGTGTGGGACCCGGAGAACACTGAAGCTTTCTTT
CASSVGVWDPENTEAFF
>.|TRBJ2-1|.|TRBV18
TGTGCCAGCTCACCATCCTACAATGAGCAGTTCTTC
CASSPSYNEQFF
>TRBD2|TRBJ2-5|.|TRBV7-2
TGTGCCAGCAGCCCCGGGGGGAGGGAGACCCAGTACTTC
CASSPGGRETQYF
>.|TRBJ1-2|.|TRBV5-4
TGTGCCAGCAGCCCCAGAACAGGGTTTACCTATGGCTACACCTTC
CASSPRTGFTYGYTF
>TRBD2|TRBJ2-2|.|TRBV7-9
TGTGCCATCCCGACTAGCGCCCCTTCGAACACCGGGGAGCTGTTTTTT
CAIPTSAPSNTGELFF
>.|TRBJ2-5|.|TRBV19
TGTGCCAGTAGTATAATAGGGGAGACCCAGTACTTC
CASSIIGETQYF
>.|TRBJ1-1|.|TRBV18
TGTGCCAGCTCACCACCTATGGTGGGAAACACTGAAGCTTTCTTT
CASSPPMVGNTEAFF
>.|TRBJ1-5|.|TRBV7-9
TGTGCCAGCAGCTCGGATTGGGTGGGTCAGCCCCAGCATTTT
CASSSDWVGQPQHF
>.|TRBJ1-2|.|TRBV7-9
TGTGCCAGCGGGGAACAGGGTTCTCCGGCCATCGGTGGCTACACCTTC
CASGEQGSPAIGGYTF
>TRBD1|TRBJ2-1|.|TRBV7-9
TGTGCCAGCAGCTCCTACAGGGGGCGAAAGAATGAGCAGTTCTTC
CASSSYRGRKNEQFF
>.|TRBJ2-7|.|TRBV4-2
TGTGCCAGCAGTCATGGGGGGCCCTACGAGCAGTACTTC
CASSHGGPYEQYF
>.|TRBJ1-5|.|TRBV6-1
TGTGCCAGCAGCGTTGAGGGGGGGGCTCAGCCCCAGCATTTT
CASSVEGGAQPQHF
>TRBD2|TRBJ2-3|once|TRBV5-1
TGCGCCAGCAGTAGCGGGAGAGTCACAGATACGCAGTATTTT
CASSSGRVTDTQYF
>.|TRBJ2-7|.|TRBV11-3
TGTGCCAGCAGCTCAGGAGGGCCAGGCTACGAGCAGTACTTC
CASSSGGPGYEQYF
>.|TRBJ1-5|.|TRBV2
TGTGCCAGCAGTGGACCACGCGGGCTCAATCAGCCCCAGCATTTT
CASSGPRGLNQPQHF
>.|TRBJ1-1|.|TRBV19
TGTGCCAGTAGTATAGAAGCCGGAGTATCTGAAGCTTTCTTT
CASSIEAGVSEAFF
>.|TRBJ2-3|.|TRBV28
TGTGCCAGCAGGGATACTACCATCCGGGCAGATACGCAGTATTTT
CASRDTTIRADTQYF
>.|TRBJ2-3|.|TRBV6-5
TGTGCCAGCAGTAGCACAGATACGCAGTATTTT
CASSSTDTQYF
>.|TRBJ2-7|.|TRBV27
TGTGCCAGCAGTTTTAAATCCATGGTCCCCTACGAGCAGTACTTC
CASSFKSMVPYEQYF
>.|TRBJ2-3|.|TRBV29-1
TGCAGCGTTATCGGGGATGGAGGGACTAGCACAGATACGCAGTATTTT
CSVIGDGGTSTDTQYF
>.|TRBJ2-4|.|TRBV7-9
TGTGCCAGCAGCTTAGCGGTTTGGGACATTCAGTACTTC
CASSLAVWDIQYF
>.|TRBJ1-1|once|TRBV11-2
TGTGCCAGCAGCGACGCATTGAACACTGAAGCTTTCTTT
CASSDALNTEAFF
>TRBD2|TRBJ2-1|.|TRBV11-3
TGTGCCAGCAGCCGGGACGGGGGGGCTAACAATGAGCAGTTCTTC
CASSRDGGANNEQFF
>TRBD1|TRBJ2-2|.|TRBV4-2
TGTGCCAGCAGCCAATGGACAGGGGGAACCGGGGAGCTGTTTTTT
CASSQWTGGTGELFF
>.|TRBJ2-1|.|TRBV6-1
TGTGCCAGCAGTGTACAGAGCTCCTACAATGAGCAGTTCTTC
CASSVQSSYNEQFF
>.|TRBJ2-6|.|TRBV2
TGTGCCAGCAGTGGCCCCTCTGGGGCCAACGTCCTGACTTTC
CASSGPSGANVLTF
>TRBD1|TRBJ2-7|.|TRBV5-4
TGTGCCAGCAGCTCCGGACAGGCTTTGGGCTACGAGCAGTGCTTC
CASSSGQALGYEQCF
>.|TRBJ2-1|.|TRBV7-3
TGTGCCAGCAGCCGAACCCCCGGGACCACGAACAATGAGCAGTTCTTC
CASSRTPGTTNNEQFF